The clone carrying this TCR beta chain has only one observation. Its antigen is undetermined. Primers: 52 TRBV forward and 13 TRBJ reverse. The method was immunoSEQ multiplex PCR; TCRdb's version includes in-frame clones alone and lacks a portion of them. Among tens of thousands of clones listed, 93% were seen once. The CDR3 consists of 15 residues. V lost 4 bases, J lost 11 bases, and 14 bases stayed unmatched. CDR1 MDHEN and CDR2 SYDVKM come from the germline V gene. This specimen belongs to a study of regulatory T cells. Study outcomes and limitations: In patients, unique TRB V-J pairs were restricted and V/J usage skewed, especially in Tregs. In CD3G-deficient patients, conventional CD4+ T cells were enriched for hydrophobic CDR3 residues at positions 6 and 7.

The TCR originated in a child aged 2-15 years with CD3G deficiency. The source material was conventional CD4+ T cells sorted from blood. The chain uses TRBV28 and TRBJ1-1; TRBD1 matches at 9 bases. The CDR3 DNA is TGTGCCAGCAGTTCCCATCTCCCGGGACAGGGTGAGGCTTTCTTT. The encoded protein is CASSSHLPGQGEAFF.